This TCR beta chain is from a study of cytotoxic CD8 clonotypes in ibrutinib-treated CLL. Study details: Investigators reported some 24 partial and 2 complete responses; after median around 63 months, about 15 patients remained remitted and roughly 12 progressed. Study-level results: Sampling times (in sustained-remission versus progressing patients) were not the same. Higher circulating CD8+ T-cell counts strongly accompanied higher baseline clonality, above age-matched healthy donors.

Turning to this clone: Its antigen remains unknown.

Germline V gives CDR1 SEHNR, CDR2 FQNEAQ (reference sequence). V lost 4 bases to trimming and J lost 7 bases; unmatched junction nucleotides: 7. The CDR3 has 15 residues. The protocol was immunoSEQ multiplex PCR, while the TCRdb copy is restricted to in-frame clones and leaves out a portion. The sample carries some 150,000 clones, approximately 81% recorded once. The chain carries TRBV7-9 and TRBJ2-7, with 13 positions matching TRBD2. This clonotype was sampled from a human donor with chronic lymphocytic leukemia. The source material was PBMCs, sampled after 12 months of ibrutinib treatment. Written as DNA, the CDR3 is TGTGCCAGCAGCTCGTGGACTAGCGGGAGAGGAGAGCAGTACTTC. Translating it yields CASSSWTSGRGEQYF.